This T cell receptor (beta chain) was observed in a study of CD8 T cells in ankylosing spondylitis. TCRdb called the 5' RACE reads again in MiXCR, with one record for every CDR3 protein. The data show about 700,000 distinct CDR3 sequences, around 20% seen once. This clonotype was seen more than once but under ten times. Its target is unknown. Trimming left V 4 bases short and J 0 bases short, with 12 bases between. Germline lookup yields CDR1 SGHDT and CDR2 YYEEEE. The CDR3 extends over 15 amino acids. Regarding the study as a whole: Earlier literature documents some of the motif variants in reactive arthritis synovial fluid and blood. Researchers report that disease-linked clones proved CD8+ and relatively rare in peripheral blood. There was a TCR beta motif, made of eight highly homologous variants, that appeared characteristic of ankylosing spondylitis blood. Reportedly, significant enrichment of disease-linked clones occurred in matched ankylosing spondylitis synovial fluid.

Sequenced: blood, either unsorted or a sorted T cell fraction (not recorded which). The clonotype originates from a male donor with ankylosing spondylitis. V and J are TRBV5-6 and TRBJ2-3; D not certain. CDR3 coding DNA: TGTGCCAGCAGCCCGATACGGAATAGCACAGATACGCAGTATTTT. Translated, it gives CASSPIRNSTDTQYF. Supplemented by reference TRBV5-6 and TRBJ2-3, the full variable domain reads DAGVTQSPTHLIKTRGQQVTLRCSPKSGHDTVSWYQQALGQGPQFIFQYYEEEERQRGNFPDRFSGHQFPNYSSELNVNALLLGDSALYLCASSPIRNSTDTQYFGPGTRLTVL.